There are a few counts of the clone carrying this T cell receptor beta chain. What it binds is not known. The CDR3 has 15 residues. CDR1 and CDR2 from the germline V gene are SGHVT and SQSDAQ. Trimming pared 0 bases from V and 2 bases from J, leaving 11 bases between. This specimen comes from a study of T cell repertoires in cytomegalovirus infection. Overall study: Both a matching HLA type and CMV infection were indicated by public TCR beta signatures. Study conclusions and caveats: There were carriers of CMV plus the relevant HLA, and cumulative public TCR beta family frequency identified them.

TCRdb called the reads again in MiXCR, with one record for every CDR3 protein. The sample consists of some 900,000 distinct CDR3 sequences, approximately 30% of them appearing once. Sequenced material: cultured CD8+ T cells from PBMCs, taken from culture after CMV antigen stimulation. This clonotype was sampled from a human donor in good health (CMV status not recorded). Some clones in this sample may be carry-over from other donors' samples. The gene calls are TRBV7-4 and TRBJ2-7, with D perhaps matching TRBD1 or TRBD2 (5 bases each). CDR3: CASSLALGPTYEQYF. DNA of the CDR3: TGTGCCAGCAGCTTAGCATTGGGACCCACCTACGAGCAGTACTTC. The full variable domain, its missing parts supplied by reference TRBV7-4 and TRBJ2-7, is GAGVSQSPRYKVAKRGRDVALRCDSISGHVTLYWYRQTLGQGSEVLTYSQSDAQRDKSGRPSGRFSAERPERSVSTLKIQRTEQGDSAVYLCASSLALGPTYEQYFGPGTRLTVT.